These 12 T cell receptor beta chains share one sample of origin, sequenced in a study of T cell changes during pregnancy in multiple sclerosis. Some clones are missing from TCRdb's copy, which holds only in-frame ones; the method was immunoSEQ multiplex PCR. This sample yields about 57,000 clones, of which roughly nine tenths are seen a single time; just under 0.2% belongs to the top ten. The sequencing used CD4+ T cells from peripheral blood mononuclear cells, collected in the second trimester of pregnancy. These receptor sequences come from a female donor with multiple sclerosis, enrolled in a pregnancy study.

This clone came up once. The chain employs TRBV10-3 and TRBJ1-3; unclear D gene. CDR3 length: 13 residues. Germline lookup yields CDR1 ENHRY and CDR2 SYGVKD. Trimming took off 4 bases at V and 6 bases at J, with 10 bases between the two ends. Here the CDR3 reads CAISAGNPNTIYF. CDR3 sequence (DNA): TGTGCCATCAGTGCAGGAAACCCAAACACCATATATTTT.

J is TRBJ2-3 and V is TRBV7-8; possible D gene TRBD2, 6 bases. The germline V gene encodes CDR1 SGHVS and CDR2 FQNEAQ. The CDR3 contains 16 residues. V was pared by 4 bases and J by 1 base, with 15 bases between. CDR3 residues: CASSSGLAGRTDTQYF. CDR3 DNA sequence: TGTGCCAGCAGCTCCGGCCTCGCGGGACGCACAGATACGCAGTATTTT.

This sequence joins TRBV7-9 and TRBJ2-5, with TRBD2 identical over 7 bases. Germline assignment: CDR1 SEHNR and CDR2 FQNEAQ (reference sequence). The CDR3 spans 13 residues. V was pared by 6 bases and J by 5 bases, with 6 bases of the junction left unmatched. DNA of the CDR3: TGTGCCAGCAGAAGGGGAGGGGAGGAGACCCAGTACTTC. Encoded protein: CASRRGGEETQYF.

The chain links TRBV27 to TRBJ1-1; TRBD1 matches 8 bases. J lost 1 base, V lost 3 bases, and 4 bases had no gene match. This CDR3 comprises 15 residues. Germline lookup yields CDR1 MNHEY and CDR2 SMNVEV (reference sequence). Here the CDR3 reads CASSFIRGRNTEAFF. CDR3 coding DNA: TGTGCCAGCAGTTTTATCAGGGGGCGGAACACTGAAGCTTTCTTT.

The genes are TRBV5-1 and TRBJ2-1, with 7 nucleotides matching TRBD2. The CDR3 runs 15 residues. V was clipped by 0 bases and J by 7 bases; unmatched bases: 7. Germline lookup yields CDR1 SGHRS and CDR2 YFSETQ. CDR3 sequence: CASSLDTHGGNEQFF. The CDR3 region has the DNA TGCGCCAGCAGCTTGGACACCCACGGGGGGAATGAGCAGTTCTTC. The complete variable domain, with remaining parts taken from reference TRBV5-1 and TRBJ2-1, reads KAGVTQTPRYLIKTRGQQVTLSCSPISGHRSVSWYQQTPGQGLQFLFEYFSETQRNKGNFPGRFSGRQFSNSRSEMNVSTLELGDSALYLCASSLDTHGGNEQFFGPGTRLTVL.

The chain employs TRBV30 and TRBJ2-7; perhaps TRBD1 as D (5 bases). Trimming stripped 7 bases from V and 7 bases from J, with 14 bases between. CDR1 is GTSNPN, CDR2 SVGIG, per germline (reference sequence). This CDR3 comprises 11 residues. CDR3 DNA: TGTGCCTTGGCAAGGGGCTGGGAGCAGTACTTC. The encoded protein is CALARGWEQYF.

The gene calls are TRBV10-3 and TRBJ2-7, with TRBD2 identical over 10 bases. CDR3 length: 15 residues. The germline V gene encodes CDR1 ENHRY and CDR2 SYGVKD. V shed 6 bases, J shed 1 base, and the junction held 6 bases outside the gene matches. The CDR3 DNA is TGTGCCATCAGGAGACAGACTAGCGGGTCCTACGAGCAGTACTTC. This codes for CAIRRQTSGSYEQYF.

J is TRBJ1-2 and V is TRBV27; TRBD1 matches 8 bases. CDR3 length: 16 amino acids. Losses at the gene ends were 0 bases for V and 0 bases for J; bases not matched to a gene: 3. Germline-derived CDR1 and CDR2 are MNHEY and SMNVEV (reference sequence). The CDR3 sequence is CASSLSRTGTNYGYTF. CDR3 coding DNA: TGTGCCAGCAGTTTATCCCGGACAGGGACTAACTATGGCTACACCTTC.

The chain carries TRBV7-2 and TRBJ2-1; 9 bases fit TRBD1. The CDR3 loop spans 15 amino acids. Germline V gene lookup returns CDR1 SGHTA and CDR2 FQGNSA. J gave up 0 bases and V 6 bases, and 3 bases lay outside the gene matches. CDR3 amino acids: CASSLQGASYNEQFF. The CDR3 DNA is TGTGCCAGCAGTTTACAGGGGGCCTCCTACAATGAGCAGTTCTTC.

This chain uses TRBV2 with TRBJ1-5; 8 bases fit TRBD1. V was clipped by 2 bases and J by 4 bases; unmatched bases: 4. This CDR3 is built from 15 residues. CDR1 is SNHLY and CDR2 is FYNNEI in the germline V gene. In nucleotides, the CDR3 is TGTGCCAGCAGTGAATCGGACAGGGCGAATCAGCCCCAGCATTTT. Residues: CASSESDRANQPQHF.

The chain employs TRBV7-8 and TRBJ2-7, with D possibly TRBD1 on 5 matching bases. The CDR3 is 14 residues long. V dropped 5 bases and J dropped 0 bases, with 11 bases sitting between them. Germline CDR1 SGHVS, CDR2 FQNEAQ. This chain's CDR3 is CASSRQLLSYEQYF. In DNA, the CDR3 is TGTGCCAGCAGCCGACAGCTCCTCTCCTACGAGCAGTACTTC. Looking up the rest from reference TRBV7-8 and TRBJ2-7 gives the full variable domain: GAGVSQSPRYKVAKRGQDVALRCDPISGHVSLFWYQQALGQGPEFLTYFQNEAQLDKSGLPSDRFFAERPEGSVSTLKIQRTQQEDSAVYLCASSRQLLSYEQYFGPGTRLTVT.

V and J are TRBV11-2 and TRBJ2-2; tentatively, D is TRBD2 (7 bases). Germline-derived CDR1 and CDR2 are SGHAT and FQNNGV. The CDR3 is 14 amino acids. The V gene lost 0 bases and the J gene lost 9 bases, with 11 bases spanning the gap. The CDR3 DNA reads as TGTGCCAGCAGCTTAGATCGCGGGGGCCGGGAGCTGTTTTTT. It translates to CASSLDRGGRELFF.